The entry below gives a single TCR beta chain sequence along with its context. Its antigen remains unidentified. This specimen comes from a study of cytomegalovirus exposure and HLA in healthy donors. PCR amplification relied on 60 Vbeta primers (plus 13 Jbeta primers). Data came from immunoSEQ multiplex PCR; TCRdb stores just in-frame clones and leaves some out. The sample shows tens of thousands of clones, over 70% of them seen only once. Healthy bone marrow donors supplied every sample. General study points: Rarity marked most TCR sequences, yet some public TCRs occurred in many donors. A later analysis showed that HLA-associated TCR beta chains had undergone more clonal expansion than equally common others.

The CDR3 is 16 amino acids. V was trimmed by 3 bases and J by 2 bases, leaving 15 bases between them. Germline V CDR1 and CDR2: KGHSH, LQKENI. This TCR came from a man between 60 and 75 years old in good health and CMV-seropositive. The sequencing sample was made of PBMCs. The V call is TRBV18, the J call TRBJ2-3; TRBD1 might be the D (6 bases). This chain's CDR3 is CASSPRQERSTDTQYF. CDR3 nucleotides: TGTGCCAGCTCACCCAGACAGGAACGATCCACAGATACGCAGTATTTT. The full variable domain, its missing parts supplied by reference TRBV18 and TRBJ2-3, is NAGVMQNPRHLVRRRGQEARLRCSPMKGHSHVYWYRQLPEEGLKFMVYLQKENIIDESGMPKERFSAEFPKEGPSILRIQQVVRGDSAAYFCASSPRQERSTDTQYFGPGTRLTVL.